Reported below is one T cell receptor (beta chain). The data originate from a study of blood T cell repertoires in COVID-19. Study background: Samples representing acute and convalescent COVID-19 were sourced from the United States, Italy and Spain. Sample material is recorded as cDNA or gDNA derived from T cells, B-cell-depleted T cells, or PBMCs.

The method was immunoSEQ multiplex PCR; TCRdb's version includes in-frame clones alone and lacks a portion of them. The sample shows tens of thousands of clones, approximately 85% of them seen only once. From germline, CDR1 is LGHNT and CDR2 FRNRAP. V shed 6 bases and J 5 bases; nucleotides not matched to a gene: 12. The CDR3 totals 15 residues. This receptor was obtained from a woman of 80 years or more with COVID-19, enrolled during active disease. Sequencing was performed on peripheral blood. J is TRBJ2-7 and V is TRBV12-5, with TRBD1 matching over 8 bases. The CDR3: CASGLGTGLPHEQYF. The CDR3 DNA is TGTGCTAGTGGCCTCGGGACAGGCCTCCCCCACGAGCAGTACTTC.